Reported below is one T cell receptor (beta chain). Its matching antigen is unknown. The data are from a study of cytomegalovirus exposure and HLA in healthy donors. As for the study in general: Within the Caucasian-associated ancestry cluster were approximately 77% of the 398 genotyped donors. General study points: The study labeled around 160 TCR beta chains cytomegalovirus-associated.

Primers included in the PCR were 60 Vbeta and 13 Jbeta primers. The method was immunoSEQ multiplex PCR; TCRdb's version includes in-frame clones alone and lacks a portion of them. Of some 110,000 clones in the sample, roughly 72% were seen once. CDR3 length equals 15 residues. Looked up from germline, CDR1 is MRHNA and CDR2 is SNTAGT. V gave up 3 bases and J gave up 8 bases, with 17 bases separating them. This TCR was sampled from a woman aged 45-59 years in good health and CMV-seropositive. Sample: PBMCs. The chain carries TRBV6-4 and TRBJ2-1; the D gene is possibly TRBD2 (6 bases). DNA for the CDR3: TGTGCCAGCAGTGAGGGCGGGACGCATGGGGATGAGCAGTTCTTC. It encodes CASSEGGTHGDEQFF.